One and the same sample provided the 30 T cell receptor beta chains below, sequenced in a study of tumor and adjacent non-tumor tissue in lung cancer. A modified ARM-PCR protocol with three rounds of nested PCR amplified TCRbeta. A single record per CDR3 protein comes from TCRdb applying MiXCR to the multiplex PCR reads. The table has roughly 44,000 distinct CDR3 sequences, roughly 60% seen once. No cell sorting was done before RNA was extracted from the tissue. More than 3 cm separated this lung sample from the edge of the tumor. Sequencing was carried out using distant non-tumor lung tissue. Source of these receptors: a woman aged 40 to 49 with non-small cell lung cancer.

This clonotype was seen a single time. A read error may be the cause here, since a much bigger clone is one base away. The CDR3 DNA sequence: TGTGCCAGCAGTAGGGATAGCAATCAGCCCCAGCATTTT. Its translation: CASSRDSNQPQHF. The rearrangement joins TRBV12-3 or TRBV12-4 to TRBJ1-5; D gene ambiguous. The CDR3 contains 13 residues. V was clipped by 5 bases and J by 0 bases, with 5 bases between them.

As to this clonotype: Germline and junction disagree at one end, which may indicate a read error. This chain joins TRBV28 and TRBJ2-3, with D possibly being TRBD2 (6 bases). The CDR3 length is 17 residues. Germline lookup yields CDR1 MDHEN and CDR2 SYDVKM. The CDR3 DNA follows: TGTGCTAGCAGCTTCAAAGAAGCGGGTCTTGACACAGATATGCAGTATTTT. Protein sequence: CASSFKEAGLDTDMQYF.

The chain combines TRBV11-2 with TRBJ1-2; tentative D call: TRBD1 (5 bases). The germline gives CDR1 SGHAT, CDR2 FQNNGV. Trimming pared 10 bases from V and 5 bases from J, leaving 23 bases between. The CDR3 totals 15 residues. In DNA form, the CDR3 reads TGTGCCAACAACTTAGGGACCCCGGGGCGATATGGCTACACCTTC. Residues: CANNLGTPGRYGYTF.

This clonotype was seen just once. This may arise from a read error, as a much more abundant clone is one base away. This chain links TRBV2 with TRBJ1-1; D is unclear. Germline values: CDR1 SNHLY, CDR2 FYNNEI. CDR3 length: 10 amino acids. DNA of the CDR3: TGTGCCAGCGCGTGGACTGAAGTTTTCTTT. This encodes CASAWTEVFF.

Concerning this clonotype itself: A read error may produce the germline difference seen at one junction end. The rearrangement uses TRBV5-5 and TRBJ2-7; TRBD1 matches 7 bases. This CDR3 is built from 14 residues. Per germline, CDR1 SGHKS and CDR2 YYEKEE (reference sequence). The CDR3 sequence is CARRPGTDSYGQYF. As DNA, the CDR3 is TGTGCCCGCAGGCCCGGGACAGACTCCTACGGGCAGTACTTC.

Remarks on this clonotype: A read error is possible here, since a much larger clone lies one base away. The final CDR3 position lacks the conserved phenylalanine or tryptophan, pointing to a likely read error. The J gene is TRBJ2-7, the V gene TRBV5-1; D is undetermined. V lost 0 bases and J 0 bases, leaving 7 bases between the germline ends. Germline V gene data show CDR1 as SGHRS and CDR2 as YFSETQ. This CDR3 is 14 amino acids long. CDR3 nucleotides: TGCGCCAGCAGCTTGGTTGGGGACTCCTACGAGCAGTACTCC. Translated, it gives CASSLVGDSYEQYS.

With regard to this clonotype: A much larger clone differs from this one at a single base, so this may be a read error. In this CDR3 the conserved last residue, phenylalanine or tryptophan, is missing, so a read error is likely. J is TRBJ1-1 and V is TRBV28, with TRBD1 matching over 7 bases. The CDR3 consists of 15 residues. V lost 4 bases and J lost 6; bases outside the gene matches: 11. Germline CDR1 MDHEN, CDR2 SYDVKM. The CDR3 nucleotides are TGTGCCAGCAGTTCCTCCCATAGGGGGCAACCTGAAGCTTTCCTT. Protein product: CASSSSHRGQPEAFL.

Concerning this clonotype itself: The conserved final phenylalanine or tryptophan is absent from the CDR3, which likely points to a read error. The gene calls are TRBV6-1 and TRBJ2-6; D remains unclear. Germline V gives CDR1 MNHNS, CDR2 SASEGT. Trimming took off 6 bases at V and 10 bases at J, with 16 bases between the two ends. This CDR3 spans 14 amino acids. CDR3 DNA: TGTGCCAGCAGCCTTAACTCTGGAGCTAACGTCCTGACTCTC. As protein: CASSLNSGANVLTL.

With regard to this clonotype: At one end the junction does not follow the germline gene, possibly because of a read error. V gene TRBV29-1 combines with J gene TRBJ2-1, with 9 bases that match TRBD2. CDR3 length: 15 amino acids. Germline V gene lookup returns CDR1 SQVTM and CDR2 ANQGSEA. CDR3 DNA: TGCGCCGTAGACGACTCTAGCGGGAAAGTCAATGAGCACTTCTTC. Translation: CAVDDSSGKVNEHFF.

Notes on this clonotype: This may be a read error: a much more frequent sequence differs by one nucleotide. The rearrangement uses TRBV28 and TRBJ2-3; TRBD1 aligns across 7 bases. V dropped 10 bases and J dropped 3; count of bases not matched to a gene: 10. Germline CDR1 and CDR2: MDHEN and SYDVKM. The CDR3 is 14 amino acids. The CDR3 region is CAISGQDQTDTQYF. The CDR3 DNA reads TGTGCCATCTCCGGACAGGACCAAACAGATACGCAGTATTTT.

Details on this clonotype: Just one base apart from a much larger clone, this may be a read error. The chain carries TRBV4-1 and TRBJ1-5, with TRBD1 as a possible D gene (6 bases). The CDR3 is 15 residues long. Looked up from germline, CDR1 is MGHRA and CDR2 is YSYEKL. CDR3 protein: CAGSQGGNGNQPQHF. The CDR3, as DNA: TGCGCCGGCAGCCAAGGGGGAAACGGCAATCAGCCCCAGCATTTT.

As concerns this clonotype: This may come from a read error, since a much larger clone is one base off. The chain joins TRBV28 to TRBJ2-7, with D possibly TRBD1 on 6 matching bases. Germline values: CDR1 MDHEN, CDR2 SYDVKM. Deletions cut 7 bases from V and 2 bases from J, with 21 bases between. The CDR3 contains 16 residues. CDR3 sequence reads: CASNPGSGTPAYEQYF. Written as DNA, the CDR3 is TGTGCCAGCAATCCTGGTTCCGGGACACCAGCCTACGAGCAGTACTTC. Using reference TRBV28 and TRBJ2-7 for the parts outside the CDR3, the full variable domain is DVKVTQSSRYLVKRTGEKVFLECVQDMDHENMFWYRQDPGLGLRLIYFSYDVKMKEKGDIPEGYSVSREKKERFSLILESASTNQTSMYLCASNPGSGTPAYEQYFGPGTRLTVT.

On this clonotype: With a much larger clone just one base away, this may be a read error. The CDR3 spells CASSPSGRLYGYTF. The CDR3 DNA sequence: TGTGCCAGCAGTCCCAGCGGACGATTATATGGCTACACCTTC. The chain is built from TRBV28 and TRBJ1-2; no clear D gene. Trimming stripped 5 bases from V and 5 bases from J, with 15 bases between. From germline, CDR1 is MDHEN and CDR2 SYDVKM. The CDR3 spans 14 residues.

For this clonotype: Being one base from a much bigger clone, this may be a read error. In DNA, the CDR3 is TGTGCCAGCAGCGTAGGGGTGGGCAGCGGGGGTCACAATGAGCAGTTCTTC. Encoded protein: CASSVGVGSGGHNEQFF. This chain links TRBV9 with TRBJ2-1, with 8 bases fitting TRBD2. Germline-derived CDR1 and CDR2 are SGDLS and YYNGEE. CDR3 length: 17 amino acids. J was trimmed by 5 bases and V by 0 bases; bases with no gene match: 10.

The chain combines TRBV20-1 with TRBJ2-5, with TRBD2 identical over 8 bases. The CDR3 is made up of 13 amino acids. J was trimmed by 2 bases and V by 7 bases; bases with no gene match: 6. Germline-derived CDR1 and CDR2 are DFQATT and SNEGSKA (reference sequence). The CDR3 spells CSVPAGVQETQYF. In DNA form, the CDR3 reads TGCAGTGTACCAGCGGGGGTACAAGAGACCCAGTACTTC.

The chain combines TRBV12-3 or TRBV12-4 with TRBJ1-2; possibly TRBD1 for D (5 bases). The CDR3 has 14 residues. The V end lost 7 bases, the J end lost 8 bases, and 20 bases lay between the germline ends. The CDR3 region has the DNA TGTGCCAGCACAGCCTTCGGACACCTTGTGGGCTACACCTTC. It translates to CASTAFGHLVGYTF.

Ten or more counts support this clonotype. The V call is TRBV5-6, the J call TRBJ2-1, with D tentatively TRBD1 or TRBD2 (5 bases each). Trimming left V 1 base short and J 5 bases short, with 7 bases between. CDR1 and CDR2 from the germline V gene are SGHDT and YYEEEE. This CDR3 spans 13 amino acids. The CDR3 protein is CASSLLGDNEQFF. CDR3 DNA: TGTGCCAGCAGCTTGTTGGGGGACAATGAGCAGTTCTTC.

On this clonotype: Given a much more abundant clone one base away, this may be a read error. This chain connects TRBV20-1 to TRBJ2-7; the D gene is possibly TRBD2 (6 bases). The CDR3 is 12 amino acids. Germline V gene sequence: CDR1 DFQATT, CDR2 SNEGSKA (reference sequence). V shed 5 bases and J shed 9 bases, with 17 bases lying between them. The DNA for the CDR3 is TGCAGTGCTCCCACGGCGGGGCGTGGGCAGTACTTC. Translated: CSAPTAGRGQYF.

On this clonotype itself: A read error may explain this, as a much larger clone is one base away. V is TRBV5-6 and J is TRBJ2-3; 9 bases match TRBD1. The germline V gene has CDR1 SGHDT and CDR2 YYEEEE. The CDR3 length is 16 residues. The CDR3 here is CASGLVQGAGTDTQYF. In DNA, the CDR3 is TGTGCCAGCGGCTTGGTACAGGGGGCGGGCACAGATACGCAGTATTTT.

This clonotype occurred once. One end of the junction fails to match germline, which may point to a read error. The chain carries TRBV29-1 and TRBJ1-2, with D hard to call. CDR3 length: 14 amino acids. The germline V gene has CDR1 SQVTM and CDR2 ANQGSEA. The chain's CDR3 is CSVLSLNGEGGYTF. For the CDR3, the DNA is TGCAGCGTTTTATCCCTGAACGGGGAAGGTGGCTACACCTTT.

This clonotype counts as medium-sized. The rearrangement uses TRBV5-6 and TRBJ2-4, with 7 bases fitting TRBD1. This CDR3 is 13 amino acids long. Trimming removed 0 bases from V and 9 bases from J; junction bases left unmatched: 3. Germline lookup yields CDR1 SGHDT and CDR2 YYEEEE. This CDR3 is CASSLGQGTIQYF. Here the CDR3 DNA reads TGTGCCAGCAGCTTGGGACAGGGAACCATTCAGTACTTC.

To note about this clonotype: A single base separates this from a much larger clone, so it may be a read error. V usage is TRBV20-1 and J usage is TRBJ1-2; D remains unclear. The germline V gene encodes CDR1 DFQATT and CDR2 SNEGSKA (reference sequence). The CDR3 totals 14 residues. Trimming pared 3 bases from V and 2 bases from J, leaving 13 bases between. The CDR3, as DNA: TGCAGTGCTAGTCACGGATATTTAAACTATGGCTACACCTTC. It yields the protein CSASHGYLNYGYTF.

Turning to this clonotype: The junction does not match germline at one end; this may be a read error. V usage is TRBV7-9 and J usage is TRBJ2-2, with D maybe TRBD2 (5 bases). This CDR3 has 14 residues. The germline V gene has CDR1 SEHNR and CDR2 FQNEAQ (reference sequence). The CDR3 DNA follows: TGTGCCAACAGCTGGTCGGCGAACACCGGGGTGCTGTTTTTT. This encodes CANSWSANTGVLFF.

This clonotype was counted many times. The chain carries TRBV29-1 and TRBJ2-1; TRBD1 is a possible D gene (6 bases). Germline V gene sequence: CDR1 SQVTM, CDR2 ANQGSEA. The CDR3 runs 15 residues. The V end was cut by 1 base, the J end by 0 bases, with 10 bases between. The CDR3 reads CSVEVGASSYNEQFF. CDR3 in DNA: TGCAGCGTTGAAGTGGGGGCAAGCTCCTACAATGAGCAGTTCTTC.

Regarding this clonotype: A much larger clone sits a single nucleotide away, making a read error possible. The rearrangement joins TRBV7-3 to TRBJ1-2; D is unclear. Germline CDR1 reads SGHTA; CDR2 reads FQGTGA. Trimming took off 2 bases at V and 6 bases at J, with 16 bases between the two ends. The CDR3 loop spans 15 amino acids. CDR3 nucleotide sequence: TGTGCCAGCAGCTTAGGGCCTAGGATTATGGATGGCTACACCTTC. This encodes CASSLGPRIMDGYTF.

This clonotype was seen more than once but under ten times. V is TRBV2 and J is TRBJ2-7; D not resolved. V lost 6 bases and J 5 bases, leaving 8 bases between the germline ends. CDR1 and CDR2 from the germline V gene are SNHLY and FYNNEI. The CDR3 length is 11 residues. The CDR3 region has the DNA TGTGCCAGCAGAGGTGGGGACGAGCAGTACTTC. Its translation is CASRGGDEQYF.

This clonotype has only a few counts. Sequence at one end of the junction differs from germline and may be a read error. This rearrangement joins TRBV11-2 to TRBJ2-7; D is perhaps TRBD2 (6 bases). CDR1 and CDR2 (germline): SGHAT, FQNNGV. CDR3 length equals 15 residues. CDR3 DNA: TGCGCCAGCAGCACTCGGACTAACGGGAGATACGAGCAGTACTTC. Protein sequence: CASSTRTNGRYEQYF.

In its sample, this clonotype was seen a few times. V gene TRBV28 combines with J gene TRBJ2-1, with TRBD2 matching 11 bases. Germline V CDR1 and CDR2: MDHEN, SYDVKM. Germline trimming cut 5 bases from V and 8 bases from J; bases unmatched to any gene: 11. The length of the CDR3 is 16 residues. The CDR3 DNA follows: TGTGCCAGCAGTCCCCATCCTAGCGGGGGGTACTATGAGCAGTTCTTC. Its translation is CASSPHPSGGYYEQFF.

Of note for this clonotype: At one end the junction does not follow the germline gene, possibly because of a read error. The chain carries TRBV11-2 and TRBJ2-6, with a weak D call TRBD1 (5 bases). This CDR3 region has 16 residues. Germline V CDR1 and CDR2: SGHAT, FQNNGV. CDR3 bases: TGTGCCAGCAGCCGGTCAGACATCTCTGGGGCCAACGCCCTGACTTTC. This gives the protein CASSRSDISGANALTF.

This chain joins TRBV6-5 and TRBJ2-1; D gene unclear. The CDR3 extends over 15 amino acids. From germline, CDR1 is MNHEY and CDR2 SVGAGI. V lost 2 bases and J lost 6, with 14 bases in between. In DNA, the CDR3 is TGTGCCAGCAGTTACATGGCTGGTGTTGTCAATGAGCAGTTCTTC. Its translation is CASSYMAGVVNEQFF.